The 24 T cell receptor beta chains given below trace back to one sample, sequenced in a study of T cell repertoires in cytomegalovirus infection. No antigens are known for them. TCRdb ran MiXCR on the reads and lists one entry per CDR3 protein. The sample holds more than 250,000 distinct CDR3 sequences, more than 20% seen once. The material sequenced was cultured PBMCs, taken from culture after CMV antigen stimulation. The receptors stem from a human donor in good health (CMV status not recorded). Some clones in this sample may be carry-over from other donors' samples.

V is TRBV10-3 and J is TRBJ2-7; D may be TRBD1 (6 bases). The CDR3 is 13 residues long. Germline-derived CDR1 and CDR2 are ENHRY and SYGVKD. V shed 10 bases and J shed 3 bases, with 16 bases lying between them. In DNA, the CDR3 is TGTGCCAGCTCGGACAGCACCGACTACGAGCAGTACTTC. Its translation is CASSDSTDYEQYF.

The rearrangement links TRBV6-2 or TRBV6-3 to TRBJ2-1; D is perhaps TRBD1 or TRBD2 (5 bases each). The CDR3 extends over 13 amino acids. Trimming shortened V by 2 bases and J by 7 bases, and 9 bases separated the two germline ends. Germline assignment: CDR1 MNHEY and CDR2 SVGEGT. CDR3 sequence: CASSYGGWNEQFF. The CDR3 coding sequence is TGTGCCAGCAGTTACGGGGGATGGAATGAGCAGTTCTTC.

This clonotype was seen ten or more times. The V and J genes are TRBV7-8 and TRBJ1-5; D gene ambiguous. Trimming took off 1 base at V and 4 bases at J, with 5 bases between the two ends. CDR3 length: 13 amino acids. From germline, CDR1 is SGHVS and CDR2 FQNEAQ. The CDR3 reads CASSLGWNQPQHF. DNA for the CDR3: TGTGCCAGCAGCTTAGGGTGGAATCAGCCCCAGCATTTT.

This chain connects TRBV4-1 to TRBJ2-1; TRBD2 agrees at 8 bases. CDR1 is MGHRA and CDR2 is YSYEKL in the germline V gene. The CDR3 contains 15 residues. V was clipped by 2 bases and J by 5 bases; unmatched bases: 5. The CDR3 DNA follows: TGCGCCAGCAGCCAATCCGGGAGGGGAAACAATGAGCAGTTCTTC. Translated, it gives CASSQSGRGNNEQFF.

In this sample, this clonotype turned up a few times. The V call is TRBV4-1, the J call TRBJ2-3; a possible D gene is TRBD2 (6 bases). Germline V CDR1 and CDR2: MGHRA, YSYEKL. V was cut by 0 bases and J by 6 bases, with 10 bases left in between. This CDR3 spans 14 amino acids. The CDR3 DNA reads as TGCGCCAGCAGCCAAGAGGAGGGAAGGGATACGCAGTATTTT. This sequence encodes CASSQEEGRDTQYF.

This clonotype was picked up a small number of times. This chain joins TRBV6-6 and TRBJ2-7, with TRBD1 identical over 9 bases. Germline V gene lookup returns CDR1 MNHNY and CDR2 SVGAGI (reference sequence). V lost 0 bases, J lost 5 bases, and 2 bases stayed unmatched. The CDR3 spans 14 residues. The CDR3 here is CASSYSGDRDEQYV. CDR3 DNA: TGTGCCAGCAGTTACTCGGGGGACAGGGACGAGCAGTACGTC.

This clonotype was detected many times. The rearrangement links TRBV7-2 to TRBJ1-1; D is undetermined. The V gene's germline CDR1 is SGHTA and CDR2 FQGNSA. Trimming left V 10 bases short and J 2 bases short, with 5 bases between. The CDR3 length is 10 residues. CDR3 sequence (DNA): TGTGCCACATCTAACACTGAAGCTTTCTTT. Translated: CATSNTEAFF.

This clonotype was detected only a few times. The CDR3 sequence: CASTRTQETQYF. CDR3 sequence (DNA): TGTGCCAGCACCCGTACACAAGAGACCCAGTACTTC. This rearrangement joins TRBV12-3 or TRBV12-4 to TRBJ2-5, with D hard to call. Trimming stripped 7 bases from V and 2 bases from J, with 8 bases between. The length of the CDR3 is 12 residues.

The rearrangement uses TRBV20-1 and TRBJ1-3; possible D gene TRBD1, 6 bases. This CDR3 is built from 13 residues. The germline V and J ends were trimmed by 3 bases and 14 bases, with 20 bases remaining between them. Germline assignment: CDR1 DFQATT and CDR2 SNEGSKA (reference sequence). This chain's CDR3 is CSARGSWGRGVYF. CDR3 sequence (DNA): TGCAGTGCTAGGGGGTCTTGGGGGCGCGGCGTATATTTT.

The chain uses TRBV20-1 and TRBJ2-7; 8 positions match TRBD1. J lost 0 bases, V lost 5 bases, and 12 bases had no gene match. CDR1 and CDR2 from the germline V gene are DFQATT and SNEGSKA (reference sequence). The CDR3 consists of 16 residues. The CDR3 DNA reads as TGCAGTGCTGGCAAGACAGGGGCCCTTAACTCCTACGAGCAGTACTTC. It is translated as CSAGKTGALNSYEQYF.

This clonotype has a count of ten or more. The genes are TRBV7-2 and TRBJ2-2; TRBD2 matches 7 bases. Germline V gene data show CDR1 as SGHTA and CDR2 as FQGNSA. This CDR3 is 17 amino acids long. V lost 5 bases to trimming and J lost 0 bases; unmatched junction nucleotides: 9. For the CDR3, the DNA is TGTGCCAGCAGCGCCCCGGGACTACGAACGAACACCGGGGAGCTGTTTTTT. Translation: CASSAPGLRTNTGELFF. The complete variable domain, with remaining parts taken from reference TRBV7-2 and TRBJ2-2, reads GAGVSQSPSNKVTEKGKDVELRCDPISGHTALYWYRQSLGQGLEFLIYFQGNSAPDKSGLPSDRFSAERTGGSVSTLTIQRTQQEDSAVYLCASSAPGLRTNTGELFFGEGSRLTVL.

This rearrangement joins TRBV12-3 or TRBV12-4 to TRBJ1-2, with unresolved D. Deletions cut 7 bases from V and 3 bases from J, with 12 bases between. The CDR3 runs 13 residues. The CDR3 loop reads CASNQARYYGYTF. The CDR3 coding sequence is TGTGCCAGCAACCAAGCGAGATACTATGGCTACACCTTC.

The chain carries TRBV5-4 and TRBJ2-2; D possibly corresponds to TRBD2 (7 bases). CDR3 length: 14 residues. With 4 bases removed from V and 7 bases from J, the gap between germline ends came to 14 bases. The germline V gene has CDR1 SGHNT and CDR2 YYREEE (reference sequence). The CDR3 coding sequence is TGTGCCAGCAGCGCTCGGGGGGCTGTCGGGGAGCTGTTTTTT. It translates to CASSARGAVGELFF.

This clonotype appeared a few times. The chain employs TRBV7-9 and TRBJ1-1; D call uncertain. Germline V gene sequence: CDR1 SEHNR, CDR2 FQNEAQ (reference sequence). The CDR3 runs to 14 residues. The V gene lost 2 bases and the J gene lost 1 base, with 8 bases spanning the gap. In DNA, the CDR3 is TGTGCCAGCAGCTTATCGGAAGAGAACACTGAAGCTTTCTTT. The encoded protein is CASSLSEENTEAFF.

This clonotype was seen a few times. The chain is built from TRBV27 and TRBJ2-1; 9 bases match TRBD2. With 2 bases clipped from V and 7 bases from J, the junction kept 9 bases outside the gene matches. Per germline, CDR1 MNHEY and CDR2 SMNVEV (reference sequence). The CDR3 has 16 residues. The DNA of the CDR3 is TGTGCCAGCAGTTTAACGGCGGGAGGGGTAATAAATGAGCAGTTCTTC. It is translated as CASSLTAGGVINEQFF.

This clonotype was detected only a few times. The rearrangement joins TRBV12-3 or TRBV12-4 to TRBJ1-1; the D is unclear. With 6 bases removed from V and 7 bases from J, the gap between germline ends came to 21 bases. CDR3 size: 15 residues. The DNA of the CDR3 is TGTGCCAGCAGGGGTGGGTTGGAGGGTCCTGTTGAAGCTTTCTTT. Protein product: CASRGGLEGPVEAFF.

The chain couples TRBV28 to TRBJ1-2; D unclear. The length of the CDR3 is 11 residues. CDR1 is MDHEN, CDR2 SYDVKM, per germline. V lost 6 bases and J lost 8, with 10 bases in between. Here the CDR3 reads CASSRDGGYTF. The CDR3 region has the DNA TGTGCCAGCAGCCGTGACGGGGGCTACACCTTC.

This clonotype has more than one count but fewer than ten. The chain couples TRBV6-2 or TRBV6-3 to TRBJ2-7; D uncertain. The germline V gene encodes CDR1 MNHEY and CDR2 SVGEGT. The CDR3 runs to 10 residues. V was cut by 8 bases and J by 4 bases, with 6 bases left in between. As DNA, the CDR3 is TGTGCCAGCGGCCGGTACGAGCAGTACTTC. The encoded protein is CASGRYEQYF.

DNA for the CDR3: TGCAGCGCCAATAGGGGGGAAACTGAAGCTTTCTTT. As protein: CSANRGETEAFF. The chain combines TRBV29-1 with TRBJ1-1; possible D gene TRBD1, 6 bases. V was pared by 7 bases and J by 5 bases, with 14 bases between. CDR3 length: 12 residues. The germline gives CDR1 SQVTM, CDR2 ANQGSEA.

This clonotype counts as medium-sized. This chain uses TRBV6-2 or TRBV6-3 with TRBJ1-5; D possibly corresponds to TRBD1 (6 bases). Deletions cut 5 bases from V and 2 bases from J, with 16 bases between. The CDR3 extends over 16 amino acids. CDR1 is MNHEY and CDR2 is SVGEGT in the germline V gene. The CDR3 loop reads CASSELPQGGNQPQHF. CDR3 in DNA: TGTGCCAGCAGTGAGCTGCCACAGGGTGGCAATCAGCCCCAGCATTTT.

The chain combines TRBV4-1 with TRBJ2-3, with 9 bases fitting TRBD1. V lost 2 bases and J lost 1; bases outside the gene matches: 4. The CDR3 is 16 amino acids. In germline, CDR1 is MGHRA, CDR2 YSYEKL. CDR3 coding DNA: TGCGCCAGCAGCCAATCCCGGGACAGGGGCACAGATACGCAGTATTTT. It translates to CASSQSRDRGTDTQYF.

This rearrangement joins TRBV20-1 to TRBJ1-1; the D is unclear. Trimming stripped 5 bases from V and 9 bases from J, with 19 bases between. Germline V gene sequence: CDR1 DFQATT, CDR2 SNEGSKA (reference sequence). CDR3 length equals 13 residues. The chain's CDR3 is CSASPDPHMQAFF. The CDR3 DNA follows: TGCAGTGCTTCCCCCGACCCCCACATGCAAGCTTTCTTT.

This chain links TRBV10-3 with TRBJ2-1; 8 positions match TRBD2. Losses at the gene ends were 3 bases for V and 3 bases for J; bases not matched to a gene: 4. The CDR3 spans 15 residues. From germline, CDR1 is ENHRY and CDR2 SYGVKD. CDR3 in amino acids: CAISDLSGSYNEQFF. CDR3 DNA sequence: TGTGCCATCAGTGATCTCAGCGGGAGCTACAATGAGCAGTTCTTC.

The rearrangement joins TRBV14 to TRBJ2-3; 10 nucleotides line up with TRBD2. Trimming took 4 bases from V and 9 from J; bases not matched to a gene: 4. Germline V gene sequence: CDR1 SGHDN, CDR2 FVKESK. The length of the CDR3 is 13 residues. CDR3 nucleotide sequence: TGTGCCAGCAGCCTCGATAGCGGGAGGACGCAGTATTTT. It specifies CASSLDSGRTQYF.